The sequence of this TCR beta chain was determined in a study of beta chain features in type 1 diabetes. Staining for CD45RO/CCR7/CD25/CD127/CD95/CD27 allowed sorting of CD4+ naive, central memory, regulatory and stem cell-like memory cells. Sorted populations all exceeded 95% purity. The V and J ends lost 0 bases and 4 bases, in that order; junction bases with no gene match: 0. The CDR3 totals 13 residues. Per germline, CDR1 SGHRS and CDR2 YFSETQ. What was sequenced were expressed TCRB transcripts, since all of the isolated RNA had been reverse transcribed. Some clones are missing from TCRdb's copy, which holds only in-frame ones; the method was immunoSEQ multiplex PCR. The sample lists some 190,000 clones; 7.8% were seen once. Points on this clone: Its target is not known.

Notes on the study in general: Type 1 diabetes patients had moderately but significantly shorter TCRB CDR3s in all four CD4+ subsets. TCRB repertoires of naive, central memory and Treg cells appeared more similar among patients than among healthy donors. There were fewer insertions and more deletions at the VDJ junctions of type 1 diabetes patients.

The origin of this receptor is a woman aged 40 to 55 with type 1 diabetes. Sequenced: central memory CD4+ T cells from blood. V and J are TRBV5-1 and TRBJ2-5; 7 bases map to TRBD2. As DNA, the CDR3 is TGCGCCAGCAGCTTGGAGCGGGGAGAGACCCAGTACTTC. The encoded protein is CASSLERGETQYF.